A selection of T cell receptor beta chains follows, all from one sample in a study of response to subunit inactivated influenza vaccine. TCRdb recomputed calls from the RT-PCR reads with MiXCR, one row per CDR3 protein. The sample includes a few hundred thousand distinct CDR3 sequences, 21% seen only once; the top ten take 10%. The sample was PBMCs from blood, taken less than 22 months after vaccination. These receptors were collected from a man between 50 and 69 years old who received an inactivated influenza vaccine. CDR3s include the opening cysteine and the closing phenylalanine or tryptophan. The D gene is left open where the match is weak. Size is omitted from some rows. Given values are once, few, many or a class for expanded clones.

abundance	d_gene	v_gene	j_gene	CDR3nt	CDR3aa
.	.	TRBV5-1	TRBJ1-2	TGCGCCAGCAGTTATCGAGGGGATGGCTACACCTTC	CASSYRGDGYTF
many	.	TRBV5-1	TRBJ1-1	TGCGCCAGCAGCTTGGAAGTCATGAACACTGAAGCTTTCTTT	CASSLEVMNTEAFF
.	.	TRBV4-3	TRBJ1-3	TGCGCCAGCAGCCAAGAGACGGGAAACACCATATATTTT	CASSQETGNTIYF
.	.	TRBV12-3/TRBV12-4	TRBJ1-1	TGTGCCAGCAGTTTAACCAGGGGCCGGGGCACTGAAGCTTTCTTT	CASSLTRGRGTEAFF
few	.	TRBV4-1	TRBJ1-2	TGCGCCAGCAGCCACAGGGGCGCCCCTTATGGCTACACCTTC	CASSHRGAPYGYTF
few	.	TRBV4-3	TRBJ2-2	TGCGCCAACAGCCCCCAGGGATCGAACACCGGGGAGCTGTTTTTT	CANSPQGSNTGELFF
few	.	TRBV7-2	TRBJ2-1	TGTGCCAGCAGCCGTCTTCTGGGGAGTAATGAGCAGTTCTTC	CASSRLLGSNEQFF
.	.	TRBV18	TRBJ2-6	TGTGCCAGCTCAACGAAATTTCTGACAGGTTTCTCTGGGGCCAACGTCCTGACTTTC	CASSTKFLTGFSGANVLTF
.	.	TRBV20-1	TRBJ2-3	TGCAGTGCCACCTGGAGCGGGGATACGCAGTATTTT	CSATWSGDTQYF
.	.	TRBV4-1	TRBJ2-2	TGCGCCAGCAGTCCACATGTCGACGGGGAGCTGTTTTTT	CASSPHVDGELFF
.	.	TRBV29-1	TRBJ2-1	TGCAGCGCCCAGAGCTATCGGGGGAACTACAATGAGCAGTTCTTC	CSAQSYRGNYNEQFF
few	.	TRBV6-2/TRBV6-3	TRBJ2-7	TGTGCCAGCACCCCCGGGACGTACTCCTACGAGCAGTACTTC	CASTPGTYSYEQYF
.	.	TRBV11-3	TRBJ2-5	TGTGCCAGCAGCCCAGGGGTCCGGGAGACCCAGTACTTC	CASSPGVRETQYF
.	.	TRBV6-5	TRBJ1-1	TGTGCCAGCAGTTACGCCGAGAACACTGAAGCTTTCTTT	CASSYAENTEAFF
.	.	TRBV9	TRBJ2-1	TGTGCCAGCAGCGCTCAGGGGGGGTCCTACAATGAGCAGTTCTTC	CASSAQGGSYNEQFF
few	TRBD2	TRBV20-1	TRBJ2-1	TGCAGTGCCCCGGCCACTAGCGGGAGATTGAATGAGCAGTTCTTC	CSAPATSGRLNEQFF
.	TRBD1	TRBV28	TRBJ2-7	TGTGCCAGCGCGTTCACAGCCGGGACAGGGCGACTCTACGAGCAGTACTTC	CASAFTAGTGRLYEQYF
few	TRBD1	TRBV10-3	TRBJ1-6	TGTGCCATCACCGGACAGGGGAATAATTCACCCCTCCACTTT	CAITGQGNNSPLHF
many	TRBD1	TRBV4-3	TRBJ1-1	TGCGCCAGCAGCCTCTTATCAGGGGGGAACACTGAAGCTTTCTTT	CASSLLSGGNTEAFF
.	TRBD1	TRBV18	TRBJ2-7	TGTGCCAGCTCAGACATAGGGACAGGGCCTCTCGAGCAGTACTTC	CASSDIGTGPLEQYF
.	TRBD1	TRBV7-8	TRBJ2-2	TGTGCCAGCAGCTTAAATTACCGACAGGGCGTCTCCGGGGAGCTGTTTTTT	CASSLNYRQGVSGELFF
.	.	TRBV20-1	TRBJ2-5	TGCAGTGCTAGACGGACAATTCGGGAGACCCAGTACTTC	CSARRTIRETQYF
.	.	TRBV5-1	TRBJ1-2	TGCGCCAGCAGCGGTAACATGAGGGGCTACACCTTC	CASSGNMRGYTF
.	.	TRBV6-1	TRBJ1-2	TGTGCCAGCAGTGAAGCGGGGTCAGGGAACTATGGCTACACCTTC	CASSEAGSGNYGYTF
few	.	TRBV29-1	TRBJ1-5	TGCAGCGTTGGACAGGGCAATCAGCCCCAGCATTTT	CSVGQGNQPQHF
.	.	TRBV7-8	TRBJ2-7	TGTGCCAGCAGCTTAGTTTCTGTTTCCGAGCAGTACTTC	CASSLVSVSEQYF
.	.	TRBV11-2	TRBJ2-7	TGTGCCAGCAGCTGGGCAGGGAGCGCCCACTACGAGCAGTACTTC	CASSWAGSAHYEQYF
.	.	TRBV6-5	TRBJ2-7	TGTGCCAGCAGTTACTCGAGAATCCCCTCCTACGAGCAGTACTTC	CASSYSRIPSYEQYF
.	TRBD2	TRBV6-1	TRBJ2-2	TGTGCCAGCAAAAAGGGCCAACCGGGACTAGCGGGAGTCACCGGGGAGCTGTTTTTT	CASKKGQPGLAGVTGELFF
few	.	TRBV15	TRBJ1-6	TGTGCCACCAGCAGAGACCGGGACCACCTCCACTTT	CATSRDRDHLHF
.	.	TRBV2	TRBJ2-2	TGTGCCAGCAGTGTTGGCAGCGCGAACACCGGGGAGCTGTTTTTT	CASSVGSANTGELFF
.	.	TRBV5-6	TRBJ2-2	TGTGCCAGCAGCACGACCGCGCTGCTGAACACCGGGGAGCTGTTTTTT	CASSTTALLNTGELFF
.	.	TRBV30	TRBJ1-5	TGTGCCTGGAGTGTACCTGGGGCTCAGCCCCAGCATTTT	CAWSVPGAQPQHF
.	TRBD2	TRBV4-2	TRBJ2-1	TGTGCCAGCAGCCGGAGACTAGCGGGAAAACCCTCCTACAATGAGCAGTTCTTC	CASSRRLAGKPSYNEQFF
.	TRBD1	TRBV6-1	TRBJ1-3	TGTGCCAGCAGGCCGACAGGGGATTCCGGAAACACCATATATTTT	CASRPTGDSGNTIYF
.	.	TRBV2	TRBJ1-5	TGTGCCAGCAGTGAAATGGGGTGGCCAAGCCAGCCCCAGCATTTT	CASSEMGWPSQPQHF
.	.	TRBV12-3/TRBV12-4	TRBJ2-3	TGTGCCAGCAGTTTAGGGAAACCGGATACGCAGTATTTT	CASSLGKPDTQYF
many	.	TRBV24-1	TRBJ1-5	TGTGCCACCAGTGATGGGTCCACTCATCAGCCCCAGCATTTT	CATSDGSTHQPQHF
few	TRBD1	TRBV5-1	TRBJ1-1	TGCGCCAGCAGCACAGGGGCCATTTGGAACACTGAAGCTTTCTTT	CASSTGAIWNTEAFF
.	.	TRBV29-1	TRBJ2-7	TGCAGCGTTGACGCCAGTCCCTACGAGCAGTACTTC	CSVDASPYEQYF
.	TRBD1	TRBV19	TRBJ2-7	TGTGCCAGTAGTATAAGATCCGGGACAGTCTACGAGCAGTACTTC	CASSIRSGTVYEQYF
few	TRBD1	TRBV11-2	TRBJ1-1	TGTGCCAGCACCCCAGGGGGAGTCACTGAAGCTTTCTTT	CASTPGGVTEAFF
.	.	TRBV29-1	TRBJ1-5	TGCAGCGTTCAGGGTGTTGGGCAGCCCCAGCATTTT	CSVQGVGQPQHF
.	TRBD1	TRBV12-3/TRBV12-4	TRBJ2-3	TGTGCCAGCAGTTCGCCCCGGTCCCAGGGGGCAGATACGCAGTATTTT	CASSSPRSQGADTQYF
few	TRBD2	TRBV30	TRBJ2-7	TGTGCCTGGAGTGCCCTTGGACTAGCCCTGGGGCAGTACTTC	CAWSALGLALGQYF
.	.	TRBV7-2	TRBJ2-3	TGTGCCAGCAGCCCCTTCGGGTATGGCGGCACAGATACGCAGTATTTT	CASSPFGYGGTDTQYF
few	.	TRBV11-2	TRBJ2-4	TGTGCCAGCAGCTTAGAGGCTACAACTCTACTAAAGAATCAGTACTTC	CASSLEATTLLKNQYF
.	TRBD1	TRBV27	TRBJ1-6	TGTGCCAGCAGATGGACAGGGGAAAATTCACCCCTCCACTTT	CASRWTGENSPLHF
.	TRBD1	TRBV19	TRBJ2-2	TGTGCCAGTATGGAAGGGACAGGGTCTGTCGGGGAGCTGTTTTTT	CASMEGTGSVGELFF
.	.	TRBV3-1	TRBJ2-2	TGTGCCAGCAGCCGGGCGACCGGGGAGCTGTTTTTT	CASSRATGELFF
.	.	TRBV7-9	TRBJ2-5	TGTGCCAGCAGCTTAGGCCCCCCTTGGGAGACCCAGTACTTC	CASSLGPPWETQYF
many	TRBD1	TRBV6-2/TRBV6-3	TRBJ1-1	TGTGCCAGCAGTAACTACAGGACAGGGTATAAAGACACTGAAGCTTTCTTT	CASSNYRTGYKDTEAFF
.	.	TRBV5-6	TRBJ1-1	TGTGCCAGCACCTACCCTCCTGGGGTGATCGGCACTGAAGCTTTCTTT	CASTYPPGVIGTEAFF
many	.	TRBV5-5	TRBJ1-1	TGTGCCAGCAGCTTGAGGGGAGATGTGCGGGGAGGGAACACTGAAGCTTTCTTT	CASSLRGDVRGGNTEAFF
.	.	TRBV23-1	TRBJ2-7	TGCGCCAGCAGTCAATCGCCGGGAGCCTACGAGCAGTACTTC	CASSQSPGAYEQYF
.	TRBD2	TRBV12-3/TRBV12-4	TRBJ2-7	TGTGCCAGCACCACTTCTAGCGGGGGCGTCTACGAGCAGTACTTC	CASTTSSGGVYEQYF
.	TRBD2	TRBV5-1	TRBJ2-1	TGCGCCAGCAGCTTCTACTCTGCGGGAGGGCCTTCTACTGAGCAGTTCTTC	CASSFYSAGGPSTEQFF